This passage covers 26 T cell receptor beta chains from one sample sequenced in a study of shared clonotypes between healthy human individuals. CD45RO-negative cells were positively selected for CCR7, leaving out terminally differentiated effector memory CD45RA+ cells. Repertoires were generated with immunoSEQ multiplex PCR, while TCRdb's copy carries only in-frame clones and drops some. Among about 1,900,000 clones listed, approximately 94% were seen once. Sequences were obtained from naive CD8+ T cells sorted from blood. The origin of the receptors is a man between 18 and 35 years old in good health.

This chain links TRBV5-4 with TRBJ2-7; 12 bases fit TRBD1. In germline, CDR1 is SGHNT, CDR2 YYREEE (reference sequence). V lost 3 bases to trimming and J lost 2 bases; unmatched junction nucleotides: 3. CDR3 length: 15 residues. In nucleotides, the CDR3 is TGTGCCAGCAGCTCCGGGACAGGGGGCCCCTACGAGCAGTACTTC. Its translation is CASSSGTGGPYEQYF.

V usage is TRBV18 and J usage is TRBJ2-1, with D perhaps given as TRBD1 or TRBD2 (5 bases each). The germline gives CDR1 KGHSH, CDR2 LQKENI. V lost 4 bases, J lost 3 bases, and 16 bases lay in between. The CDR3 spans 16 residues. The CDR3 reads CASSRTGPQNYNEQFF. The CDR3, as DNA: TGTGCCAGCTCACGCACGGGACCCCAAAACTACAATGAGCAGTTCTTC.

CDR3 bases: TGTGCCAGCAGTCATCAGGGAAAAGTAGGCTACACCTTC. This sequence encodes CASSHQGKVGYTF. The chain combines TRBV27 with TRBJ1-2; a weak D match, TRBD1 (5 bases). Per the germline V gene, CDR1 is MNHEY and CDR2 is SMNVEV (reference sequence). With 5 bases removed from V and 8 bases from J, the gap between germline ends came to 15 bases. This CDR3 comprises 13 residues.

This chain connects TRBV27 to TRBJ2-7, with D unresolved. The CDR3 is 13 residues long. Germline CDR1 and CDR2: MNHEY and SMNVEV (reference sequence). Trimming removed 6 bases at V and 0 bases at J, with 9 bases between. CDR3: CASSGRSSYEQYF. The CDR3 DNA is TGTGCCAGCAGCGGACGGAGCTCCTACGAGCAGTACTTC.

This sequence joins TRBV6-1 and TRBJ1-6, with D possibly being TRBD1 (5 bases). The V end lost 2 bases, the J end lost 0 bases, and 20 bases lay between the germline ends. The germline CDR1 and CDR2 sequences are MNHNS and SASEGT. There are 20 residues in the CDR3. The CDR3 loop is CASSESGRVWEGSYNSPLHF. DNA for the CDR3: TGTGCCAGCAGTGAAAGCGGCAGGGTTTGGGAAGGCTCCTATAATTCACCCCTCCACTTT.

This chain joins TRBV30 and TRBJ2-7, with D uncertain. CDR1 is GTSNPN and CDR2 is SVGIG in the germline V gene (reference sequence). Between the trimmed V and J ends, which lost 0 bases and 2 bases, there was a span of 14 bases. The CDR3 extends over 15 amino acids. CDR3 in amino acids: CAWSVPYSTTYEQYF. CDR3 DNA sequence: TGTGCCTGGAGTGTACCTTATAGTACTACCTACGAGCAGTACTTC.

Note on this clone: Other DNA sequences within the sample encode an identical CDR3. The rearrangement links TRBV28 to TRBJ2-7; TRBD2 matches at 8 bases. V lost 6 bases, J lost 3 bases, and 4 bases stayed unmatched. Germline V CDR1 and CDR2: MDHEN, SYDVKM. The length of the CDR3 is 13 residues. As DNA, the CDR3 is TGTGCCAGCAGCCCAGGGACTAGCTACGAGCAGTACTTC. It is translated as CASSPGTSYEQYF.

The chain employs TRBV4-1 and TRBJ1-6; tentatively, D is TRBD1 (5 bases). Trimming shortened V by 8 bases and J by 7 bases, and 18 bases separated the two germline ends. The CDR3 is 15 residues long. Germline assignment: CDR1 MGHRA and CDR2 YSYEKL. DNA for the CDR3: TGCGCCAGCCAGGCTTTATGGGACGCAAATTCACCCCTCCACTTT. Translation gives CASQALWDANSPLHF.

The rearrangement links TRBV7-9 to TRBJ2-6, with D perhaps TRBD1 (6 bases). In germline, CDR1 is SEHNR, CDR2 FQNEAQ (reference sequence). This CDR3 is built from 16 residues. The ends were cut back, 5 bases at V and 0 bases at J, with 11 bases in the middle. The CDR3 sequence: CASSQGTLSGANVLTF. CDR3 DNA: TGTGCCAGCAGCCAGGGGACACTCTCTGGGGCCAACGTCCTGACTTTC.

The CDR3 nucleotides read TGCGCCAGCAGCCACGCAGCGGGAGGTAGGGAGACCCAGTACTTC. It codes for CASSHAAGGRETQYF. This rearrangement joins TRBV4-3 to TRBJ2-5, with 9 bases fitting TRBD2. Germline V gene lookup returns CDR1 LGHNA and CDR2 YSLEER. The CDR3 has 15 amino acids. V was clipped by 3 bases and J by 5 bases; unmatched bases: 7.

For this clone: The same CDR3 can be traced to other DNA sequences in this sample. CDR3 sequence: CASSFTGGPYEQYF. CDR3 in DNA: TGTGCCAGCAGTTTTACCGGGGGGCCCTACGAGCAGTACTTC. The chain recombines TRBV27 with TRBJ2-7, with D possibly matching TRBD2 (7 bases). The CDR3 contains 14 residues. Trimming stripped 3 bases from V and 2 bases from J, with 11 bases between. Per the germline V gene, CDR1 is MNHEY and CDR2 is SMNVEV (reference sequence).

The J gene is TRBJ2-1, the V gene TRBV4-1; 8 positions agree with TRBD2. The CDR3 totals 13 residues. Germline-derived CDR1 and CDR2 are MGHRA and YSYEKL. With V trimmed by 2 bases and J by 10 bases, 4 bases remained unmatched. CDR3 coding DNA: TGCGCCAGCAGCCAAATTAGCGGGGCCGAGCAGTTCTTC. Its translation is CASSQISGAEQFF.

The gene calls are TRBV12-5 and TRBJ1-2; D might be TRBD1 (5 bases). The V gene's germline CDR1 is LGHNT and CDR2 FRNRAP. This CDR3 has 14 residues. Deletions cut 7 bases from V and 3 bases from J, with 15 bases between. The CDR3 protein is CASAPEGLDYGYTF. The CDR3 DNA sequence: TGTGCTAGTGCTCCAGAGGGGCTGGACTATGGCTACACCTTC.

The V and J genes are TRBV11-2 and TRBJ2-7; 7 nucleotides match TRBD2. Germline V lookup: CDR1 SGHAT, CDR2 FQNNGV. The CDR3 runs to 14 residues. J gave up 4 bases and V 3 bases, and 6 bases lay outside the gene matches. CDR3 sequence reads: CASSFGGSLYEQYF. CDR3 DNA sequence: TGTGCCAGCAGCTTCGGCGGGAGTCTGTACGAGCAGTACTTC.

The CDR3: CASSQITDTQYF. The CDR3 nucleotides read TGTGCCAGTAGCCAGATCACAGATACGCAGTATTTT. This chain connects TRBV19 to TRBJ2-3; D is undetermined. Germline lookup yields CDR1 LNHDA and CDR2 SQIVND (reference sequence). With 6 bases removed from V and 2 bases from J, the gap between germline ends came to 6 bases. The CDR3 covers 12 residues.

CDR3 nucleotides: TGTGCCAGCAGAGTCCAACTCGGTGGAGTGAACACTGAAGCTTTCTTT. As protein: CASRVQLGGVNTEAFF. The J gene is TRBJ1-1, the V gene TRBV28, with D unclear. The CDR3 is 16 amino acids. Deletions cut 6 bases from V and 0 bases from J, with 17 bases between. Looked up from germline, CDR1 is MDHEN and CDR2 is SYDVKM.

The table lists this clone with a few counts. This sample includes further DNA sequences coding for the same CDR3. The J gene is TRBJ1-1, the V gene TRBV27; D unresolved. The V end lost 3 bases, the J end lost 2 bases, and 7 bases lay between the germline ends. This CDR3 is built from 13 residues. The V gene's germline CDR1 is MNHEY and CDR2 SMNVEV (reference sequence). CDR3 amino acids: CASSLGGNTEAFF. Here the CDR3 DNA reads TGTGCCAGCAGTTTGGGCGGAAACACTGAAGCTTTCTTT.

The chain couples TRBV21-1 to TRBJ1-2; TRBD1, the table's D call, was not compared with the DNA. TRBV21-1 is a known pseudogene. This CDR3 region has 15 residues. CDR3 protein: CASSKSPVGASGYTF. CDR3 nucleotide sequence: TGTGCCAGCAGCAAATCACCCGTAGGGGCATCTGGCTACACCTTC.

With regard to this clone: Different DNA sequences within this sample yield the same CDR3. The chain uses TRBV19 and TRBJ2-3, with 9 bases that match TRBD2. The CDR3 has 13 amino acids. V lost 4 bases and J lost 4; bases outside the gene matches: 0. Germline CDR1 LNHDA, CDR2 SQIVND (reference sequence). The DNA of the CDR3 is TGTGCCAGTAGTAGCGGGGGGGCAGATACGCAGTATTTT. Encoded protein: CASSSGGADTQYF.

This chain joins TRBV2 and TRBJ1-4; 8 bases are shared with TRBD1. The CDR3 loop spans 16 amino acids. Unmatched junction bases numbered 9, after V lost 7 bases and J lost 2 bases. Germline loops: CDR1 SNHLY, CDR2 FYNNEI. CDR3 nucleotide sequence: TGTGCCAGCATGTCCAGGGGGCAGTCTACTAATGAAAAACTGTTTTTT. Translation gives CASMSRGQSTNEKLFF. The variable domain in full, completed from reference TRBV2 and TRBJ1-4, reads EPEVTQTPSHQVTQMGQEVILRCVPISNHLYFYWYRQILGQKVEFLVSFYNNEISEKSEIFDDQFSVERPDGSNFTLKIRSTKLEDSAMYFCASMSRGQSTNEKLFFGSGTQLSVL.

This clone came up a few times. The gene calls are TRBV27 and TRBJ1-2, with D possibly matching TRBD1 (5 bases). The germline V and J ends were trimmed by 5 bases and 2 bases, with 15 bases remaining between them. CDR3 size: 15 residues. The germline V gene encodes CDR1 MNHEY and CDR2 SMNVEV (reference sequence). CDR3 region: CASSPLTGANYGYTF. CDR3 nucleotide sequence: TGTGCCAGCAGTCCCCTGACTGGGGCAAACTATGGCTACACCTTC.

This clone was detected once. This rearrangement joins TRBV9 to TRBJ2-1; D is undetermined. Germline CDR1 reads SGDLS; CDR2 reads YYNGEE. The CDR3 length is 16 residues. Trimming removed 0 bases at V and 0 bases at J, with 10 bases between. CDR3 amino acids: CASSVDWGSSYNEQFF. The CDR3 bases are TGTGCCAGCAGCGTAGACTGGGGAAGCTCCTACAATGAGCAGTTCTTC.

V gene TRBV4-3 combines with J gene TRBJ2-5; 7 nucleotides align to TRBD1. With V trimmed by 4 bases and J by 4 bases, 15 bases remained unmatched. Germline values: CDR1 LGHNA, CDR2 YSLEER. This CDR3 has 17 residues. The CDR3 DNA sequence: TGCGCCAGCAGCCTAGCACTGACAGGGACCAACGGAGAGACCCAGTACTTC. It encodes CASSLALTGTNGETQYF.

The chain recombines TRBV28 with TRBJ2-5; unclear D gene. The germline gives CDR1 MDHEN, CDR2 SYDVKM. The ends were cut back, 8 bases at V and 1 base at J, with 8 bases in the middle. This CDR3 spans 12 amino acids. CDR3 region: CASVGFQETQYF. The CDR3 nucleotides are TGTGCCAGCGTTGGCTTCCAAGAGACCCAGTACTTC. Full variable domain (outside the CDR3, taken from reference TRBV28 and TRBJ2-5): DVKVTQSSRYLVKRTGEKVFLECVQDMDHENMFWYRQDPGLGLRLIYFSYDVKMKEKGDIPEGYSVSREKKERFSLILESASTNQTSMYLCASVGFQETQYFGPGTRLLVL.

In the case of this clone: Distinct nucleotide sequences in the sample also encode this CDR3. The V call is TRBV9, the J call TRBJ2-7; 7 bases fit TRBD1. From germline, CDR1 is SGDLS and CDR2 YYNGEE. This CDR3 has 14 amino acids. V was pared by 0 bases and J by 4 bases, with 4 bases of the junction left unmatched. For the CDR3, the DNA is TGTGCCAGCAGCGTAGGGGACAGAAATTACGAGCAGTACTTC. This sequence encodes CASSVGDRNYEQYF. The full variable domain, completed using reference TRBV9 and TRBJ2-7, is DSGVTQTPKHLITATGQRVTLRCSPRSGDLSVYWYQQSLDQGLQFLIQYYNGEERAKGNILERFSAQQFPDLHSELNLSSLELGDSALYFCASSVGDRNYEQYFGPGTRLTVT.

This sequence joins TRBV10-2 and TRBJ1-1; D perhaps matches TRBD1 (6 bases). The CDR3 loop spans 15 amino acids. The germline V gene encodes CDR1 WSHSY and CDR2 SAAADI. Trimming removed 3 bases at V and 5 bases at J, with 16 bases between. The CDR3 nucleotides are TGCGCCAGCAGTGAATTGCGGGGGGCGGTAACTGAAGCTTTCTTT. This sequence encodes CASSELRGAVTEAFF.